The next 25 T cell receptor beta chains were all read from a single sample in a study of CD8 T cells in ankylosing spondylitis. TCRdb re-derived calls from the 5' RACE reads in MiXCR, one entry per CDR3 protein. Of about 260,000 distinct CDR3 sequences in the sample, around 25% were seen once. Sequenced: blood, either unsorted or a sorted T cell fraction (not recorded which). These receptors originate from a male donor with ankylosing spondylitis or in good health (not recorded which).

Many counts were recorded for this clonotype. The chain combines TRBV2 with TRBJ2-6; D not certain. This CDR3 has 16 amino acids. V lost 6 bases and J 0 bases, leaving 12 bases between the germline ends. Germline V gene data show CDR1 as SNHLY and CDR2 as FYNNEI. The CDR3 bases are TGTGCCAGCAGGCCGTTTACCGGCTCTGGGGCCAACGTCCTGACTTTC. Protein: CASRPFTGSGANVLTF. The entire variable domain, with the rest obtained from reference TRBV2 and TRBJ2-6, is as follows: EPEVTQTPSHQVTQMGQEVILRCVPISNHLYFYWYRQILGQKVEFLVSFYNNEISEKSEIFDDQFSVERPDGSNFTLKIRSTKLEDSAMYFCASRPFTGSGANVLTFGAGSRLTVL.

This clonotype was detected ten times or more. V gene TRBV21-1 combines with J gene TRBJ2-6. TRBV21-1 is recorded as a pseudogene. The CDR3 sequence is 8 residues long. CDR3 protein: CASRPFTF. The CDR3 bases are TGTGCCAGCAGGCCGTTCACTTTC.

This clonotype was recorded a few times. The chain recombines TRBV10-3 with TRBJ2-7, with D possibly matching TRBD1 (6 bases). V gave up 1 base and J gave up 6 bases, with 13 bases separating them. The CDR3 is made up of 14 amino acids. Looked up from germline, CDR1 is ENHRY and CDR2 is SYGVKD. The CDR3 loop is CAISEFNRVGEQYF. CDR3 sequence (DNA): TGTGCCATCAGTGAGTTTAACAGGGTCGGCGAGCAGTACTTC.

Many counts were recorded for this clonotype. The chain carries TRBV20-1 and TRBJ2-1; D uncertain. The V gene's germline CDR1 is DFQATT and CDR2 SNEGSKA (reference sequence). This CDR3 is built from 12 residues. Trimming took off 6 bases at V and 5 bases at J, with 11 bases between the two ends. The CDR3 spells CSAALAHNEQFF. In DNA form, the CDR3 reads TGCAGTGCGGCCCTGGCCCACAATGAGCAGTTCTTC.

Ten or more counts support this clonotype. The genes are TRBV7-2 and TRBJ1-2; the D is unclear. This CDR3 has 12 residues. Deletions cut 5 bases from V and 4 bases from J, with 8 bases between. CDR1 and CDR2 (germline): SGHTA, FQGNSA. CDR3 protein: CASSTSSYGYTF. CDR3 coding DNA: TGTGCCAGCAGCACCAGCAGCTATGGCTACACCTTC.

This clonotype was detected many times. The V and J genes are TRBV12-3 or TRBV12-4 and TRBJ1-4, with D possibly matching TRBD1 (6 bases). The CDR3 has 15 residues. V was cut by 6 bases and J by 5 bases, with 16 bases left in between. CDR3 nucleotides: TGTGCCAGCAGCAAGGACAGTTTTTCGAATGAAAAACTGTTTTTT. Translating gives CASSKDSFSNEKLFF.

The CDR3 coding sequence is TGCGCCAGCAGTGAAGGAATCGGGACTTTTGAGACCCAGTACTTC. It specifies CASSEGIGTFETQYF. This sequence joins TRBV10-1 and TRBJ2-5; D is perhaps TRBD2 (6 bases). The CDR3 has 15 amino acids. CDR1 and CDR2 (germline): WNHNN, SYGVQD (reference sequence). V lost 3 bases and J 5 bases, leaving 16 bases between the germline ends.

This CDR3 reads CASSAGTGGTEAFF. The CDR3, as DNA: TGCGCCAGCAGTGCCGGGACAGGGGGAACTGAAGCTTTCTTT. The J gene is TRBJ1-1, the V gene TRBV10-1; 11 nucleotides line up with TRBD1. The CDR3 runs to 14 residues. Germline-derived CDR1 and CDR2 are WNHNN and SYGVQD (reference sequence). J gave up 5 bases and V 4 bases, and 3 bases lay outside the gene matches.

The chain combines TRBV7-9 with TRBJ2-1; D is ambiguous. Germline V lookup: CDR1 SEHNR, CDR2 FQNEAQ (reference sequence). Trimming removed 1 base from V and 8 bases from J, with 15 bases in between. CDR3 length equals 15 residues. The CDR3 DNA reads TGTGCCAGCAGCTTAGTTGGGCAGACCCACGATGAGCAGTTCTTC. This translates into CASSLVGQTHDEQFF.

This clonotype was observed many times. CDR3 DNA sequence: TGCAGCGTTGTGTCAGGGACAGTCTACAATGAGCAGTTCTTC. Encoded protein: CSVVSGTVYNEQFF. The chain carries TRBV29-1 and TRBJ2-1, with TRBD1 matching 7 bases. The CDR3 runs 14 residues. Trimming at V came to 4 bases and at J to 3 bases, leaving 6 bases not matched to a gene. CDR1 and CDR2 from the germline V gene are SQVTM and ANQGSEA.

Note on this clonotype: One junction end does not reproduce the germline sequence, and a read error may be involved. The V call is TRBV18, the J call TRBJ2-5; D remains unclear. The CDR3 is 15 residues long. Germline values: CDR1 KGHSH, CDR2 LQKENI. The CDR3 DNA reads TGTGCCAGCTCACCACCAAGCCAAAAACAAGGGACCCAGTACTTC. It specifies CASSPPSQKQGTQYF.

This clonotype was detected ten times or more. The chain joins TRBV12-3 or TRBV12-4 to TRBJ2-2; TRBD1 agrees at 8 bases. The CDR3 consists of 15 residues. The trim removed 7 bases at V and 3 bases at J, leaving 7 bases unmatched. The CDR3 DNA reads TGTGCCAGCATTACGGACAGGGAGGACACCGGGGAGCTGTTTTTT. It yields the protein CASITDREDTGELFF.

This clonotype was counted only a few times. V is TRBV20-1 and J is TRBJ2-5, with D unresolved. Germline V lookup: CDR1 DFQATT, CDR2 SNEGSKA (reference sequence). Trimming shortened V by 1 base and J by 4 bases, and 10 bases separated the two germline ends. The CDR3 spans 13 residues. The CDR3 DNA follows: TGCAGTGCTAGAGTCGCCAAAATAGAGACCCAGTACTTC. Protein sequence: CSARVAKIETQYF.

The rearrangement uses TRBV10-3 and TRBJ2-3; D is possibly TRBD2 (6 bases). V lost 6 bases and J lost 5, with 15 bases in between. The germline gives CDR1 ENHRY, CDR2 SYGVKD. The CDR3 is 14 amino acids. For the CDR3, the DNA is TGTGCCATCAGGGGACGCCGCGGGGTAGATACGCAGTATTTT. Amino acids: CAIRGRRGVDTQYF.

V and J are TRBV12-3 or TRBV12-4 and TRBJ2-5; possibly TRBD1 for D (8 bases). Trimming stripped 3 bases from V and 5 bases from J, with 16 bases between. CDR3 size: 15 residues. CDR3 in DNA: TGTGCCAGCAGTTTGCGCAGGGGGCGGGGGGAGACCCAGTACTTC. Translation gives CASSLRRGRGETQYF.

This chain links TRBV7-9 with TRBJ1-2; D is perhaps TRBD1 (6 bases). Looked up from germline, CDR1 is SEHNR and CDR2 is FQNEAQ (reference sequence). This CDR3 has 15 amino acids. Trimming cost V 3 bases and J 8 bases, with 19 bases left between them. The CDR3 coding sequence is TGTGCCAGCAGCTTGGGGGTGACGGGGGCTAACGGCTACACCTTC. Translating gives CASSLGVTGANGYTF. The full variable domain, in which reference TRBV7-9 and TRBJ1-2 provide the parts outside the CDR3, is DTGVSQNPRHKITKRGQNVTFRCDPISEHNRLYWYRQTLGQGPEFLTYFQNEAQLEKSRLLSDRFSAERPKGSFSTLEIQRTEQGDSAMYLCASSLGVTGANGYTFGSGTRLTVV.

The chain couples TRBV4-1 to TRBJ2-1; TRBD1 aligns across 8 bases. CDR3 size: 17 residues. Germline values: CDR1 MGHRA, CDR2 YSYEKL. J gave up 7 bases and V 1 base, and 12 bases lay outside the gene matches. In nucleotides, the CDR3 is TGCGCCAGCAGCCAAGTTGTCGGACAGGGTTTTGAGAATGAGCAGTTCTTC. Residues: CASSQVVGQGFENEQFF.

The rearrangement joins TRBV20-1 to TRBJ2-2; D possibly corresponds to TRBD2 (6 bases). V lost 4 bases and J lost 8, with 11 bases in between. The germline CDR1 and CDR2 sequences are DFQATT and SNEGSKA (reference sequence). This CDR3 comprises 12 residues. CDR3 amino acids: CSATRGAGELFF. In DNA, the CDR3 is TGCAGTGCTACCCGCGGGGCGGGGGAGCTGTTTTTT.

The rearrangement joins TRBV12-3 or TRBV12-4 to TRBJ2-7; TRBD2 aligns across 7 bases. With 4 bases clipped from V and 4 bases from J, the junction kept 7 bases outside the gene matches. The length of the CDR3 is 14 residues. As DNA, the CDR3 is TGTGCCAGCAGTTATCGGGGGGTGGGGTACGAGCAGTACTTC. Encoded protein: CASSYRGVGYEQYF.

The rearrangement links TRBV11-2 to TRBJ2-5, with TRBD2 as a possible D gene (6 bases). The CDR3 spans 15 residues. Germline lookup yields CDR1 SGHAT and CDR2 FQNNGV. V lost 5 bases, J lost 4 bases, and 17 bases lay in between. CDR3: CASSANAGYLETQYF. Written as DNA, the CDR3 is TGTGCCAGCAGCGCAAATGCGGGGTACCTAGAGACCCAGTACTTC.

This clonotype was observed many times. V is TRBV24-1 and J is TRBJ2-2, with TRBD1 matching over 8 bases. Looked up from germline, CDR1 is KGHDR and CDR2 is SFDVKD. This CDR3 is 14 amino acids long. J lost 2 bases, V lost 9 bases, and 4 bases had no gene match. For the CDR3, the DNA is TGTGCCACCCAGGACAGGGCCAACACCGGGGAGCTGTTTTTT. As protein: CATQDRANTGELFF.

This clonotype was picked up a small number of times. This rearrangement joins TRBV24-1 to TRBJ2-1; D unresolved. Germline V gene sequence: CDR1 KGHDR, CDR2 SFDVKD. Trimming took off 4 bases at V and 6 bases at J, with 6 bases between the two ends. CDR3 length: 12 residues. DNA for the CDR3: TGTGCCACCAGTGACAAACCCAATGAGCAGTTCTTC. Translated: CATSDKPNEQFF.

CDR3 in DNA: TGCAGTGCTCCCCGGCGGCGTAGGGACACTGAAGCTTTCTTT. Translated: CSAPRRRRDTEAFF. The chain uses TRBV20-1 and TRBJ1-1, with D unclear. Germline CDR1 DFQATT, CDR2 SNEGSKA (reference sequence). V lost 5 bases to trimming and J lost 3 bases, with 16 bases between them. The CDR3 contains 14 residues.

This chain uses TRBV4-1 with TRBJ2-1; D is possibly TRBD1 (5 bases). Germline V gene lookup returns CDR1 MGHRA and CDR2 YSYEKL. The CDR3 runs to 13 residues. Trimming took 9 bases from V and 6 from J, leaving 15 bases between them. The CDR3 region is CASSRARVNEQFF. The CDR3, as DNA: TGCGCCAGTTCTAGGGCCAGGGTCAATGAGCAGTTCTTC.

This chain joins TRBV12-3 or TRBV12-4 and TRBJ2-1; 7 bases are a match to TRBD2. J was trimmed by 4 bases and V by 3 bases; bases with no gene match: 6. This CDR3 spans 15 amino acids. CDR3: CASSFHSGAYNEQFF. In DNA, the CDR3 is TGTGCCAGCAGTTTTCACAGCGGGGCTTACAATGAGCAGTTCTTC.